Shown below are 30 T cell receptor beta chains from a single sample sequenced in a study of blood T cell repertoires in COVID-19. Data came from immunoSEQ multiplex PCR; TCRdb stores just in-frame clones and leaves some out. Among under 350,000 clones listed, around 89% were seen once. Sequenced material: peripheral blood. The receptors shown here come from a man in his forties with acute or convalescent COVID-19.

V usage is TRBV13 and J usage is TRBJ2-2, with 7 bases matching TRBD1. The CDR3 consists of 18 residues. V dropped 6 bases and J dropped 0; count of bases not matched to a gene: 13. Germline V gene data show CDR1 as PRHDT and CDR2 as FYEKMQ (reference sequence). The CDR3 bases are TGTGCCAGCAGTTACCCCCACAGGGGTTCCGCGAACACCGGGGAGCTGTTTTTT. Its translation: CASSYPHRGSANTGELFF.

The V call is TRBV6-6, the J call TRBJ1-2, with a weak D call TRBD1 (6 bases). The germline CDR1 and CDR2 sequences are MNHNY and SVGAGI (reference sequence). Trimming took 5 bases from V and 5 from J, leaving 24 bases between them. The CDR3 is 17 residues long. The CDR3 DNA sequence: TGTGCCAGCAGTCCGTCGAGGTACAGGGAAGACTTTTATGGCTACACCTTC. Its protein is CASSPSRYREDFYGYTF.

V usage is TRBV6-5 and J usage is TRBJ1-1; no clear D. Deletions cut 5 bases from V and 1 base from J, with 8 bases between. The CDR3 is made up of 13 amino acids. CDR1 is MNHEY, CDR2 SVGAGI, per germline. CDR3 sequence: CASSLQENTEAFF. The CDR3 DNA reads as TGTGCCAGCAGTCTCCAGGAGAACACTGAAGCTTTCTTT.

This clone showed up just a few times. This sequence joins TRBV12-3 or TRBV12-4 and TRBJ1-5, with TRBD1 matching over 8 bases. This CDR3 contains 11 residues. The V segment lost 3 bases and the J segment 11 bases; nucleotides outside the gene matches: 0. CDR3: CASSLGQAQHF. The CDR3 DNA is TGTGCCAGCAGTTTGGGACAGGCCCAGCATTTT.

The chain recombines TRBV11-2 with TRBJ2-7, with D hard to call. The CDR3 is made up of 14 amino acids. V lost 0 bases, J lost 3 bases, and 9 bases lay in between. Germline CDR1 and CDR2: SGHAT and FQNNGV. CDR3 protein: CASSLDRGVYEQYF. As DNA, the CDR3 is TGTGCCAGCAGCTTAGATCGAGGAGTCTACGAGCAGTACTTC. The entire variable domain, with the rest obtained from reference TRBV11-2 and TRBJ2-7, is as follows: EAGVAQSPRYKIIEKRQSVAFWCNPISGHATLYWYQQILGQGPKLLIQFQNNGVVDDSQLPKDRFSAERLKGVDSTLKIQPAKLEDSAVYLCASSLDRGVYEQYFGPGTRLTVT.

The chain uses TRBV5-1 and TRBJ1-1, with 10 positions matching TRBD1. Germline V lookup: CDR1 SGHRS, CDR2 YFSETQ. Trimming took 4 bases from V and 7 from J; bases not matched to a gene: 7. The CDR3 is 14 amino acids. CDR3 protein: CASSVDRGLGEAFF. CDR3 in DNA: TGCGCCAGCAGCGTTGACAGGGGGCTTGGTGAAGCTTTCTTT.

V usage is TRBV30 and J usage is TRBJ1-1; no reliable D call. Trimming left V 5 bases short and J 2 bases short, with 9 bases between. CDR3 size: 12 residues. CDR1 and CDR2 from the germline V gene are GTSNPN and SVGIG (reference sequence). The CDR3 here is CAWDFPNTEAFF. The CDR3 region has the DNA TGTGCCTGGGACTTCCCAAACACTGAAGCTTTCTTT.

The table lists this clone with a few counts. The rearrangement uses TRBV6-5 and TRBJ1-4, with 10 bases fitting TRBD1. Germline V gene data show CDR1 as MNHEY and CDR2 as SVGAGI. The CDR3 sequence is 15 residues long. The junction had 10 bases not matched to a gene; V was cut back by 7 bases and J by 8 bases. CDR3 bases: TGTGCCAGCAAGACCTTGACAGGGGGCATCGAAAAACTGTTTTTT. Translated: CASKTLTGGIEKLFF.

This clone was counted once. This chain joins TRBV5-6 and TRBJ1-1, with D perhaps matching TRBD1 (6 bases). The CDR3 extends over 15 amino acids. Germline values: CDR1 SGHDT, CDR2 YYEEEE. Trimming stripped 4 bases from V and 4 bases from J, with 17 bases between. The chain's CDR3 is CASSSDGGASTEAFF. The CDR3 DNA follows: TGTGCCAGCAGCAGCGACGGGGGGGCGAGCACTGAAGCTTTCTTT.

With regard to this clone: The same CDR3 arises from other DNA sequences in this sample as well. The chain is built from TRBV24-1 and TRBJ2-6; 7 bases agree with TRBD1. The germline V gene has CDR1 KGHDR and CDR2 SFDVKD. V shed 6 bases, J shed 2 bases, and the junction held 3 bases outside the gene matches. The CDR3 has 15 amino acids. The CDR3 region has the DNA TGTGCCACCAGTCCAGGGGGAGCTGGGGCCAACGTCCTGACTTTC. It is translated as CATSPGGAGANVLTF.

The V and J genes are TRBV30 and TRBJ2-7; 8 nucleotides agree with TRBD1. Per germline, CDR1 GTSNPN and CDR2 SVGIG (reference sequence). The CDR3 has 14 residues. V lost 2 bases to trimming and J lost 3 bases; unmatched junction nucleotides: 6. The CDR3 here is CAWSKGGQGYEQYF. The CDR3 bases are TGTGCCTGGAGTAAAGGAGGACAGGGCTACGAGCAGTACTTC.

This chain connects TRBV18 to TRBJ1-2, with 9 bases matching TRBD1. Germline V gene sequence: CDR1 KGHSH, CDR2 LQKENI. CDR3 length: 15 residues. With V trimmed by 2 bases and J by 7 bases, 8 bases remained unmatched. The CDR3 DNA is TGTGCCAGCTCACCAACCGGGACAGGGATGGGTGGCTACACCTTC. The encoded protein is CASSPTGTGMGGYTF.

The sample holds one count of this clone. The rearrangement links TRBV11-2 to TRBJ2-1; a possible D gene is TRBD2 (7 bases). V was shortened by 5 bases and J by 5 bases, with 13 bases between the two germline ends. Germline loops: CDR1 SGHAT, CDR2 FQNNGV. The length of the CDR3 is 14 residues. The CDR3 nucleotides are TGTGCCAGCAGCGGAGGGGGGGGAGACAATGAGCAGTTCTTC. It encodes CASSGGGGDNEQFF.

This chain uses TRBV5-4 with TRBJ1-1, with TRBD1 matching over 7 bases. This CDR3 comprises 14 residues. V lost 2 bases and J lost 3; bases outside the gene matches: 4. From germline, CDR1 is SGHNT and CDR2 YYREEE (reference sequence). CDR3 DNA: TGTGCCAGCAGCTTCGACAGGGCAGACACTGAAGCTTTCTTT. It translates to CASSFDRADTEAFF.

The chain uses TRBV6-5 and TRBJ1-2; a possible D gene is TRBD1 (6 bases). This CDR3 spans 14 amino acids. Trimming stripped 5 bases from V and 4 bases from J, with 14 bases between. Germline CDR1 is MNHEY and CDR2 is SVGAGI. The CDR3 spells CASSPPGQFYGYTF. In nucleotides, the CDR3 is TGTGCCAGCAGTCCTCCCGGACAGTTCTATGGCTACACCTTC.

The chain uses TRBV6-5 and TRBJ1-2; D gene ambiguous. Germline CDR1 reads MNHEY; CDR2 reads SVGAGI. Trimming took off 4 bases at V and 2 bases at J, with 8 bases between the two ends. The CDR3 runs to 13 residues. The chain's CDR3 is CASSSHWNYGYTF. The CDR3 coding sequence is TGTGCCAGCAGTTCTCACTGGAACTATGGCTACACCTTC.

The rearrangement uses TRBV7-2 and TRBJ2-3, with 7 bases matching TRBD1. Germline-derived CDR1 and CDR2 are SGHTA and FQGNSA. The CDR3 length is 15 residues. Trimming removed 4 bases from V and 0 bases from J; junction bases left unmatched: 4. The CDR3 region has the DNA TGTGCCAGCAGCTCGCCGGACAGGAGCACAGATACGCAGTATTTT. This gives the protein CASSSPDRSTDTQYF. Full variable domain (remainder filled in from reference TRBV7-2 and TRBJ2-3): GAGVSQSPSNKVTEKGKDVELRCDPISGHTALYWYRQSLGQGLEFLIYFQGNSAPDKSGLPSDRFSAERTGGSVSTLTIQRTQQEDSAVYLCASSSPDRSTDTQYFGPGTRLTVL.

The V gene is TRBV4-2, the J gene TRBJ1-1; the match to TRBD1 covers 8 bases. CDR1 and CDR2 (germline): LGHNA, YNFKEQ. The V gene end was trimmed by 3 bases and the J gene end by 5 bases; junction bases not matched to a gene: 8. The CDR3 is 15 amino acids. The CDR3 region is CASSQLTGGLTEAFF. The CDR3 coding sequence is TGTGCCAGCAGCCAGCTAACAGGGGGATTGACTGAAGCTTTCTTT.

This rearrangement joins TRBV6-5 to TRBJ1-2, with 8 bases that match TRBD1. CDR3 length: 14 amino acids. CDR1 is MNHEY and CDR2 is SVGAGI in the germline V gene. The V segment lost 7 bases and the J segment 2 bases; nucleotides outside the gene matches: 6. CDR3 residues: CASTRQGRNYGYTF. CDR3 DNA: TGTGCCAGCACCCGACAGGGGAGGAACTATGGCTACACCTTC.

The V call is TRBV19, the J call TRBJ1-1; the match to TRBD1 covers 10 bases. Germline CDR1 is LNHDA and CDR2 is SQIVND (reference sequence). The V gene end was trimmed by 5 bases and the J gene end by 4 bases; junction bases not matched to a gene: 7. CDR3 length equals 15 residues. In nucleotides, the CDR3 is TGTGCCAGTAGTCTTAGGACAGGGGGAGGCACTGAAGCTTTCTTT. Protein: CASSLRTGGGTEAFF.

The count of this clone is one. The genes are TRBV4-1 and TRBJ2-3; no reliable D call. Germline lookup yields CDR1 MGHRA and CDR2 YSYEKL. The CDR3 spans 14 residues. Trimming shortened V by 0 bases and J by 6 bases, and 10 bases separated the two germline ends. Here the CDR3 reads CASSQDDSYDTQYF. The CDR3 region has the DNA TGCGCCAGCAGCCAAGATGATAGTTACGATACGCAGTATTTT.

V is TRBV5-1 and J is TRBJ1-1; 7 bases agree with TRBD1. The CDR3 is made up of 15 amino acids. Looked up from germline, CDR1 is SGHRS and CDR2 is YFSETQ. Unmatched junction bases numbered 8, after V lost 5 bases and J lost 1 base. The CDR3 loop reads CASRKGADPNTEAFF. The CDR3 DNA follows: TGCGCCAGCAGAAAGGGGGCTGATCCGAACACTGAAGCTTTCTTT.

CDR3 in DNA: TGTGCCACCAGTGACCCGACCGGGGATGCAGATACGCAGTATTTT. This encodes CATSDPTGDADTQYF. The V gene is TRBV24-1, the J gene TRBJ2-3; the D gene is possibly TRBD2 (5 bases). Germline V gene data show CDR1 as KGHDR and CDR2 as SFDVKD. The CDR3 covers 15 residues. V gave up 4 bases and J gave up 4 bases, with 14 bases separating them.

The V and J genes are TRBV7-2 and TRBJ2-1; D remains ambiguous. Trimming took 1 base from V and 7 from J, leaving 8 bases between them. CDR1 and CDR2 from the germline V gene are SGHTA and FQGNSA. CDR3 length: 13 residues. Here the CDR3 reads CASSLGAGNEQFF. CDR3 nucleotide sequence: TGTGCCAGCAGCTTAGGTGCCGGGAATGAGCAGTTCTTC.

Points on this clone: The sample contains more than one DNA sequence encoding this CDR3. This chain links TRBV24-1 with TRBJ2-3, with D perhaps TRBD2 (6 bases). V was clipped by 9 bases and J by 0 bases, with 9 bases between them. Per the germline V gene, CDR1 is KGHDR and CDR2 is SFDVKD. The CDR3 contains 13 residues. The CDR3 reads CATSRGSTDTQYF. The CDR3 bases are TGTGCCACCTCCCGGGGGAGCACAGATACGCAGTATTTT.

The CDR3, as DNA: TGCGCCAGCAGCTTGGCCTACACCCAGGCGAACACTGAAGCTTTCTTT. Encoded protein: CASSLAYTQANTEAFF. The gene calls are TRBV5-1 and TRBJ1-1; D is unresolved. The V gene's germline CDR1 is SGHRS and CDR2 YFSETQ. The length of the CDR3 is 16 residues. Trimming took 0 bases from V and 1 from J, leaving 13 bases between them.

This clone was detected once. V gene TRBV5-6 combines with J gene TRBJ1-3, with 8 bases identical to TRBD1. Unmatched junction bases numbered 7, after V lost 1 base and J lost 4 bases. The CDR3 is 16 residues long. Germline CDR1 and CDR2: SGHDT and YYEEEE. The CDR3 DNA sequence: TGTGCCAGCAGCTTGCGATCGACAGGGGCCGGAAACACCATATATTTT. It yields the protein CASSLRSTGAGNTIYF.

This chain's CDR3 is CASSQVRDTYEKLFF. In nucleotides, the CDR3 is TGCGCCAGCAGCCAAGTCCGGGACACCTATGAAAAACTGTTTTTT. This chain uses TRBV4-1 with TRBJ1-4, with D possibly TRBD1 on 6 matching bases. The germline CDR1 and CDR2 sequences are MGHRA and YSYEKL. Trimming stripped 1 base from V and 6 bases from J, with 12 bases between. The CDR3 has 15 residues.

V gene TRBV14 combines with J gene TRBJ1-4; D might be TRBD1 (5 bases). Germline CDR1 and CDR2: SGHDN and FVKESK. The V gene lost 4 bases and the J gene lost 5 bases, with 11 bases spanning the gap. This CDR3 has 14 residues. CDR3: CASSRTGGNEKLFF. The CDR3 nucleotides are TGTGCCAGCAGCCGAACGGGGGGGAATGAAAAACTGTTTTTT.

V usage is TRBV5-6 and J usage is TRBJ2-5; 8 nucleotides line up with TRBD1. The CDR3 is 14 residues long. V dropped 0 bases and J dropped 7; count of bases not matched to a gene: 5. Germline V gene lookup returns CDR1 SGHDT and CDR2 YYEEEE. Here the CDR3 reads CASSLVQTGGTQYF. Here the CDR3 DNA reads TGTGCCAGCAGCTTGGTGCAAACAGGGGGGACCCAGTACTTC.